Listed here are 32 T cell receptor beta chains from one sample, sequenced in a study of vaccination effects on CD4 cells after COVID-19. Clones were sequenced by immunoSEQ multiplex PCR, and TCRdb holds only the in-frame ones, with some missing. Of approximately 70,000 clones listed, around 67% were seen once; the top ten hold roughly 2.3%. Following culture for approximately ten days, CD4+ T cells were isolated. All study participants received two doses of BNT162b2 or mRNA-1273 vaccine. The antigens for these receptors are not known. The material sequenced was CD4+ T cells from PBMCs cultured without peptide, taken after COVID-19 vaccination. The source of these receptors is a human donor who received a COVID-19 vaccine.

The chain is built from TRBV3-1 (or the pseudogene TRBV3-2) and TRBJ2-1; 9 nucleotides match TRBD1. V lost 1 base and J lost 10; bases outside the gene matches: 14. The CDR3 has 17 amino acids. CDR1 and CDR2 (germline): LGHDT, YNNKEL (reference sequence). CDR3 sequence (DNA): TGTGCCAGCAGCCAAGGAGGGATCTACAGGGGGCTAAGGGAGCAGTTCTTC. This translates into CASSQGGIYRGLREQFF.

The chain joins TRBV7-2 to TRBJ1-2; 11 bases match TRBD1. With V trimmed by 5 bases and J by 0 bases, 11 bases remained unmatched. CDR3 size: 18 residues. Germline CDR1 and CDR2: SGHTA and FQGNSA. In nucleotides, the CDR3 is TGTGCCAGCAGCGGGACCGGGACAGGGGGAGGAGCTAACTATGGCTACACCTTC. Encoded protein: CASSGTGTGGGANYGYTF. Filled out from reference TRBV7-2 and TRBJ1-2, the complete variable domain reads GAGVSQSPSNKVTEKGKDVELRCDPISGHTALYWYRQSLGQGLEFLIYFQGNSAPDKSGLPSDRFSAERTGGSVSTLTIQRTQQEDSAVYLCASSGTGTGGGANYGYTFGSGTRLTVV.

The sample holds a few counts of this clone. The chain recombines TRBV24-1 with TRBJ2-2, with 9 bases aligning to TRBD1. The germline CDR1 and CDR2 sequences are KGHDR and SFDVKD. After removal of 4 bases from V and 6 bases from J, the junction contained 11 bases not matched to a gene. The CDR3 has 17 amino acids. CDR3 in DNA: TGTGCCACCAGTGAGTCATTCGGGACAGGGAGCGCCGGGGAGCTGTTTTTT. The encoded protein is CATSESFGTGSAGELFF.

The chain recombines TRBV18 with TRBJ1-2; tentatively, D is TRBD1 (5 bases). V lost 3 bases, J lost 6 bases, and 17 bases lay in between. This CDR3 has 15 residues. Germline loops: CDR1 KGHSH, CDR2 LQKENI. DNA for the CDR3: TGTGCCAGCTCACCGCAGGGTGGGCCACTGAATGGCTACACCTTC. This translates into CASSPQGGPLNGYTF.

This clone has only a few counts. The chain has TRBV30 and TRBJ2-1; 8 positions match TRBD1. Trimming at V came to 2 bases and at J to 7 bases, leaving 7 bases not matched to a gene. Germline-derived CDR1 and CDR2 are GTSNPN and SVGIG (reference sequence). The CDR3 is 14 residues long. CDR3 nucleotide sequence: TGTGCCTGGAGTTACCGGGACAGGAGTAATGAGCAGTTCTTC. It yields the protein CAWSYRDRSNEQFF.

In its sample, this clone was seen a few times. The CDR3 spells CASSDPGQGAEEQYV. The CDR3 nucleotides are TGCGCCAGCAGTGACCCGGGACAGGGGGCGGAAGAGCAGTACGTC. The chain links TRBV10-1 to TRBJ2-7; 12 bases are shared with TRBD1. CDR3 length equals 15 residues. The V gene's germline CDR1 is WNHNN and CDR2 SYGVQD (reference sequence). V shed 3 bases, J shed 7 bases, and the junction held 7 bases outside the gene matches.

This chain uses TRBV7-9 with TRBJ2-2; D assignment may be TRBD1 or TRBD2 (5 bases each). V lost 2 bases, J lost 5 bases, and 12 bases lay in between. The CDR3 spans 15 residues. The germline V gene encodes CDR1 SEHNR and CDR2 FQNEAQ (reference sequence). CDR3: CASSLTTGPTGELFF. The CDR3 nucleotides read TGTGCCAGCAGCTTAACAACGGGGCCAACCGGGGAGCTGTTTTTT.

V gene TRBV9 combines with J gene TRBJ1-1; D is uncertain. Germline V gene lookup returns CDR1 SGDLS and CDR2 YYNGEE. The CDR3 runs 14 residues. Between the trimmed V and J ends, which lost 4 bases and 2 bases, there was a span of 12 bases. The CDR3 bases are TGTGCCAGCAGCCCGACCACGTATAACACTGAAGCTTTCTTT. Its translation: CASSPTTYNTEAFF.

CDR3 protein: CASSRDAGSSYNEQFF. CDR3 bases: TGTGCCAGCAGCCGTGATGCGGGCAGCTCCTACAATGAGCAGTTCTTC. This rearrangement joins TRBV5-4 to TRBJ2-1; D is possibly TRBD2 (5 bases). V lost 4 bases and J 0 bases, leaving 14 bases between the germline ends. Germline V gene lookup returns CDR1 SGHNT and CDR2 YYREEE (reference sequence). CDR3 length: 16 amino acids.

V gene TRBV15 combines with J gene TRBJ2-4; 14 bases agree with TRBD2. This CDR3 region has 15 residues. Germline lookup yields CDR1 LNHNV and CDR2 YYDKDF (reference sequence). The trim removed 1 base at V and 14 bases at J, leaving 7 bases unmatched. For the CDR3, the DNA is TGTGCCACCAGCAGAGTGGGGACTAGCGGGGGCCAGAAGTACTTC. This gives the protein CATSRVGTSGGQKYF.

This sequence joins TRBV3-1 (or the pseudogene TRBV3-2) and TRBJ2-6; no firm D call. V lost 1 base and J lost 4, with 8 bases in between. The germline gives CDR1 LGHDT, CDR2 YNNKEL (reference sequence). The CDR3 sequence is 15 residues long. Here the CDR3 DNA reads TGTGCCAGCAGCCAAGTTTCCTCAGGGGCCAACGTCCTGACTTTC. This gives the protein CASSQVSSGANVLTF.

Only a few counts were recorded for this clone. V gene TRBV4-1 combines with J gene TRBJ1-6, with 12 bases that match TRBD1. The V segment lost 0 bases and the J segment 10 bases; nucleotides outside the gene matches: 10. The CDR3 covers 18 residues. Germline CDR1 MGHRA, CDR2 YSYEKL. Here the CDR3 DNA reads TGCGCCAGCAGCCAAGATGTGGCGGGACAGGGGGCTCGATCACCCCTCCACTTT. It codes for CASSQDVAGQGARSPLHF.

CDR3 sequence (DNA): TGTGCCAGCAGCTTAACAGGGGGCAGGGGCTATGGCTACACCTTC. Translated, it gives CASSLTGGRGYGYTF. The chain combines TRBV5-6 with TRBJ1-2; TRBD1 matches 9 bases. Germline V lookup: CDR1 SGHDT, CDR2 YYEEEE. The ends lost 2 bases at V and 4 bases at J; junction bases unmatched: 6. The CDR3 runs to 15 residues.

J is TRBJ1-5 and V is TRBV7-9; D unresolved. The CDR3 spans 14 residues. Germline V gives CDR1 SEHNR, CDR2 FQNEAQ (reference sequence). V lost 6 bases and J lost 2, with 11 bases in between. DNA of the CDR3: TGTGCCAGCAGTACGGACCAAGGCAATCAGCCCCAGCATTTT. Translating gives CASSTDQGNQPQHF.

The CDR3 DNA reads as TGCGCCAGCAGCACCTTAGGACCCAACACAGATACGCAGTATTTT. Protein product: CASSTLGPNTDTQYF. The V and J genes are TRBV5-1 and TRBJ2-3, with D uncertain. CDR3 length: 15 amino acids. The germline gives CDR1 SGHRS, CDR2 YFSETQ. V dropped 4 bases and J dropped 2 bases, with 14 bases sitting between them.

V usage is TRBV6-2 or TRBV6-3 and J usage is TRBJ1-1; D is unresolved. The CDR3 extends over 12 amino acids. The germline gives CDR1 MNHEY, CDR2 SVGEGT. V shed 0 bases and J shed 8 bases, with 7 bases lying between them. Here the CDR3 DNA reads TGTGCCAGCAGTTACTCTAGCCGGGAAGCTTTCTTT. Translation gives CASSYSSREAFF.

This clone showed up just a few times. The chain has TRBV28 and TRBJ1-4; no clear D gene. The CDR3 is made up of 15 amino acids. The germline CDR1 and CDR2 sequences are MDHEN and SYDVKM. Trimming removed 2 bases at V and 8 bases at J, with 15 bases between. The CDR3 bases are TGTGCCAGCAGTTTAGGTGGGAGAAGGAACGAAAAACTGTTTTTT. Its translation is CASSLGGRRNEKLFF.

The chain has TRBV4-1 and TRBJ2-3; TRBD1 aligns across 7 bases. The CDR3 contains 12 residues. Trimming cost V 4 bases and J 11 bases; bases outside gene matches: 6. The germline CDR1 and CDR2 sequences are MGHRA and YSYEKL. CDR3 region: CASSLPAGGQYF. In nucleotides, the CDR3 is TGCGCCAGCAGCCTCCCCGCAGGGGGGCAGTATTTT.

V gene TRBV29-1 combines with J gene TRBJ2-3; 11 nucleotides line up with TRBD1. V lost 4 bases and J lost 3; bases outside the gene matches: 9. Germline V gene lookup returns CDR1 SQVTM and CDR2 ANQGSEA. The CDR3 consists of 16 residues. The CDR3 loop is CSVARGQGVMTDTQYF. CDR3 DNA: TGCAGCGTTGCCAGGGGACAGGGGGTAATGACAGATACGCAGTATTTT.

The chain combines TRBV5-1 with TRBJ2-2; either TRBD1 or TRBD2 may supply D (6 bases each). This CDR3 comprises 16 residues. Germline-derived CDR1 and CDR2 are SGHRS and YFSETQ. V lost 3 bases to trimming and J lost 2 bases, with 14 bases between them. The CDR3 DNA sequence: TGCGCCAGCAGCTCGGGATGGGGGGCCAACACCGGGGAGCTGTTTTTT. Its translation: CASSSGWGANTGELFF.

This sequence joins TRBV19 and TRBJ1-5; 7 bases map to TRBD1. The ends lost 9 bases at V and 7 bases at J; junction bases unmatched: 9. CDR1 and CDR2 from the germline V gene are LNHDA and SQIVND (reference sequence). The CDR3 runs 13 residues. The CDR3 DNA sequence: TGTGCCAGCAGAAACAGGGGAGACCAGCCCCAGCATTTT. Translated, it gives CASRNRGDQPQHF. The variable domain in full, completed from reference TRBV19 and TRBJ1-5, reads DGGITQSPKYLFRKEGQNVTLSCEQNLNHDAMYWYRQDPGQGLRLIYYSQIVNDFQKGDIAEGYSVSREKKESFPLTVTSAQKNPTAFYLCASRNRGDQPQHFGDGTRLSIL.

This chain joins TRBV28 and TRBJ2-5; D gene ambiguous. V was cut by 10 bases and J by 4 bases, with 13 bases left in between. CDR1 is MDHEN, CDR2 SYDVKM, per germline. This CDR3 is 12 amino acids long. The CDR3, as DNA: TGTGCCACCGGGCCTCTCTTAGAGACCCAGTACTTC. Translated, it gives CATGPLLETQYF. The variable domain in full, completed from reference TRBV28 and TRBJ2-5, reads DVKVTQSSRYLVKRTGEKVFLECVQDMDHENMFWYRQDPGLGLRLIYFSYDVKMKEKGDIPEGYSVSREKKERFSLILESASTNQTSMYLCATGPLLETQYFGPGTRLLVL.

In DNA form, the CDR3 reads TGTGCCAGCAGCCAGGACCGAGATCAGCCCCAGCATTTT. It yields the protein CASSQDRDQPQHF. The chain is built from TRBV7-3 and TRBJ1-5; no definite D call. V lost 5 bases and J 5 bases, leaving 10 bases between the germline ends. Germline V gene sequence: CDR1 SGHTA, CDR2 FQGTGA. The CDR3 is 13 amino acids.

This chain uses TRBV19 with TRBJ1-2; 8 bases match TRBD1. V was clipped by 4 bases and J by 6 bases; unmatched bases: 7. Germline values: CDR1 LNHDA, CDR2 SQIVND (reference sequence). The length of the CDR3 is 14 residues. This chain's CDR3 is CASSRQGTANGYTF. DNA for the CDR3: TGTGCCAGTAGTAGACAGGGGACGGCGAATGGCTACACCTTC.

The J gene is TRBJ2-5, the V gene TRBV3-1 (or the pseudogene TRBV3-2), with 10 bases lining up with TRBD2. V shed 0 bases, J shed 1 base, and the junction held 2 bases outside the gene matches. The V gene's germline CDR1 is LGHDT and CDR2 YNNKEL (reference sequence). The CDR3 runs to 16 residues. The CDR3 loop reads CASSQDGTSAQETQYF. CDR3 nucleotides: TGTGCCAGCAGCCAAGACGGGACTAGCGCCCAAGAGACCCAGTACTTC.

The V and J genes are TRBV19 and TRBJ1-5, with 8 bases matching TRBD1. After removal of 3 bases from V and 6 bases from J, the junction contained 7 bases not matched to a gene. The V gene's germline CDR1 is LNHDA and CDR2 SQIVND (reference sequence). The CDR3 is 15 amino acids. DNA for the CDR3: TGTGCCAGTAGTATTGTAGGACAGGGCTTTCAGCCCCAGCATTTT. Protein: CASSIVGQGFQPQHF.

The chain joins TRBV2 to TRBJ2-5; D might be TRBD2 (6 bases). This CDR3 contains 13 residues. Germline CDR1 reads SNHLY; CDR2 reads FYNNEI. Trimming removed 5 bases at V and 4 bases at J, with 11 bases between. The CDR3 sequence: CASSPWRGETQYF. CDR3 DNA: TGTGCCAGCAGTCCTTGGCGGGGAGAGACCCAGTACTTC.

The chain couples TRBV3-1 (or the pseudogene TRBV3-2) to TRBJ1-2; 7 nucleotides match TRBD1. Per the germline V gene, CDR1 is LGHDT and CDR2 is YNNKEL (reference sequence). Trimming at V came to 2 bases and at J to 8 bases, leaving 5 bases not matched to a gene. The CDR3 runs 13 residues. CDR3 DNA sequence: TGTGCCAGCAGCCAATTACAGGGGATCGGCTACACCTTC. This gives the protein CASSQLQGIGYTF.

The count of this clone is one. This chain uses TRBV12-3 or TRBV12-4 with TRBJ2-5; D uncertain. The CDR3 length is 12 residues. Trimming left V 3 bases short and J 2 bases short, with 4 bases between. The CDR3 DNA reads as TGTGCCAGCAGTTTCATGCAAGAGACCCAGTACTTC. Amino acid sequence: CASSFMQETQYF.

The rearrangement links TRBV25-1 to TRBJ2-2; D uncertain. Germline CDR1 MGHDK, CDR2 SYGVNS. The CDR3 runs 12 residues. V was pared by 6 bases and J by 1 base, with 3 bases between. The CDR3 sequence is CASRQNTGELFF. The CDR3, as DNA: TGTGCCAGCAGACAGAACACCGGGGAGCTGTTTTTT. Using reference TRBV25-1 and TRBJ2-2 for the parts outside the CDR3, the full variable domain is EADIYQTPRYLVIGTGKKITLECSQTMGHDKMYWYQQDPGMELHLIHYSYGVNSTEKGDLSSESTVSRIRTEHFPLTLESARPSHTSQYLCASRQNTGELFFGEGSRLTVL.

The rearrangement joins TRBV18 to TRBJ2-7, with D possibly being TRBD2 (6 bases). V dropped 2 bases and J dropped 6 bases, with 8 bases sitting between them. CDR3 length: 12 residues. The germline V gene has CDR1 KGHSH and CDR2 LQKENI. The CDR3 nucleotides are TGTGCCAGCTCACCAGGAGGGATCGAGCAGTACGTC. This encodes CASSPGGIEQYV.

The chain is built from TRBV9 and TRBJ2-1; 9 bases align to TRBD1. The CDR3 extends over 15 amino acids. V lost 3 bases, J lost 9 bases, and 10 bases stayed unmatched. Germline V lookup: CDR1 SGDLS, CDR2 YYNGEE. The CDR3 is CASSGTQGADIEQFF. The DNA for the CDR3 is TGTGCCAGCAGCGGCACACAGGGGGCGGATATTGAGCAGTTCTTC.